A selection of T cell receptor beta chains follows, all from one sample in a study of T cells in localized non-small cell lung cancer. Profiled with immunoSEQ multiplex PCR; TCRdb holds only in-frame clones, not every one. The sample comprises under 50,000 clones, about four fifths of which are singletons, and about a sixth rests with the top ten. This material consisted of peripheral blood mononuclear cells, taken before any cancer treatment. These receptors all stem from a man aged 35 to 69 with stage III lung adenocarcinoma. Each CDR3 is given with its conserved first and last residue. Clone sizes are given selectively: once, few, many, or a class where the clone is expanded.

abundance: -
v_gene: TRBV27
CDR3aa: CASSLRRSYEQYF

abundance: -
v_gene: TRBV15
CDR3aa: CATSRVGGGEGTQYF

abundance: -
v_gene: TRBV6-5
CDR3aa: CASSPYPGRTDTQYF

abundance: -
v_gene: TRBV7-2
CDR3aa: CASSPRGTPGANVLTF

abundance: few
v_gene: TRBV28
CDR3aa: CASSSLRGAGEQYF

abundance: -
v_gene: TRBV5-6
CDR3aa: CASSRQGFGYGYTF

abundance: -
v_gene: TRBV5-1
CDR3aa: CASSRDHPPKETQYF

abundance: -
v_gene: TRBV6-1
CDR3aa: CASSEARIKGTGELFF

abundance: -
v_gene: TRBV29-1
CDR3aa: CSVALAGGPVADTQYF

abundance: -
v_gene: TRBV29-1
CDR3aa: CSSWQGGEQFF

abundance: -
v_gene: TRBV5-6
CDR3aa: CASSSGLLAFF

abundance: -
v_gene: TRBV5-1
CDR3aa: CASSLGLQGYLHEQYF

abundance: -
v_gene: TRBV27
CDR3aa: CASSKHTGELFF

abundance: -
v_gene: TRBV5-6
CDR3aa: CASSLVGGEETQYF

abundance: -
v_gene: TRBV7-8
CDR3aa: CASSPSGSYEQYF

abundance: -
v_gene: TRBV6-1
CDR3aa: CASSEAPQETQYF

abundance: -
v_gene: TRBV5-1
CDR3aa: CASSQDRTGTGELFF

abundance: -
v_gene: TRBV19
CDR3aa: CASSSGGAGGKLFF

abundance: once
v_gene: TRBV11-2
CDR3aa: CASSTLRRGPSYNEQFF

abundance: -
v_gene: TRBV30
CDR3aa: CAWRGGAGAGNTIYF

abundance: -
v_gene: TRBV30
CDR3aa: CAWSVGEISSYNEQFF

abundance: -
v_gene: TRBV28
CDR3aa: CASSLWDKLHHEQYF

abundance: -
v_gene: TRBV5-1
CDR3aa: CASSLRLSLGTVDGTQYF

abundance: -
v_gene: TRBV4-1
CDR3aa: CASSQGQGAIEQFF

abundance: -
v_gene: TRBV9
CDR3aa: CASSGGEPRGDYEQYF

abundance: few
v_gene: TRBV2
CDR3aa: CASSQDTEAFF

abundance: -
v_gene: TRBV2
CDR3aa: CASSEWRGSTDTQYF

abundance: -
v_gene: TRBV7-8
CDR3aa: CASSERGTSYEQYF